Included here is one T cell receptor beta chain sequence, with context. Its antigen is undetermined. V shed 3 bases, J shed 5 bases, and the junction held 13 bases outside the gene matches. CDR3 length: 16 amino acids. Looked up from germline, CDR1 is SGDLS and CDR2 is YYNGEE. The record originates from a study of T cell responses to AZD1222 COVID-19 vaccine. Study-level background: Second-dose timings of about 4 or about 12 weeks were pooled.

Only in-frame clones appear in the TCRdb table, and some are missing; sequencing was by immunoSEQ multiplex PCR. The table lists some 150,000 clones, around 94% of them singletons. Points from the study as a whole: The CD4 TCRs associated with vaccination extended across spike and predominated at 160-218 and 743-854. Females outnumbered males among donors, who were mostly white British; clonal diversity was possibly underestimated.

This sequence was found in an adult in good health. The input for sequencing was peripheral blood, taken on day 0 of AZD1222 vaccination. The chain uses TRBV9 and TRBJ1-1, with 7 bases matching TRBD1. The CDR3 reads CASSDSTGEGATEAFF. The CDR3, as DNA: TGTGCCAGCAGCGATTCAACAGGGGAGGGGGCGACTGAAGCTTTCTTT.